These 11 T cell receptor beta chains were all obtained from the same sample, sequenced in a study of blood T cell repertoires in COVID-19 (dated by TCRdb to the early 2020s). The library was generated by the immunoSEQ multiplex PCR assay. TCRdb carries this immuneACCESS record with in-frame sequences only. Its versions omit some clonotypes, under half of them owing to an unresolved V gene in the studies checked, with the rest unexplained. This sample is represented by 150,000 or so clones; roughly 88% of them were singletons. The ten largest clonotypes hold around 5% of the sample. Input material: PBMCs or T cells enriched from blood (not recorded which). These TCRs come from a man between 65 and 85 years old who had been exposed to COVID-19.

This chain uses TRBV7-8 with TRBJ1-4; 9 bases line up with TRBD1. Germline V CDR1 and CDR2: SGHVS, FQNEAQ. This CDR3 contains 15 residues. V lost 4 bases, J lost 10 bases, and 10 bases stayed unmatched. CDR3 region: CASSSRDRVFGKLFF. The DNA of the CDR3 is TGTGCCAGCAGCTCCCGGGACAGGGTATTCGGAAAACTGTTTTTT.

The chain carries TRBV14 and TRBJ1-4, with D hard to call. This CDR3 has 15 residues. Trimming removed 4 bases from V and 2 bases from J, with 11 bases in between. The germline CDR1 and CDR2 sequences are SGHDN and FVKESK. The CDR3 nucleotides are TGTGCCAGCAGCCGAACCACAGATACTAATGAAAAACTGTTTTTT. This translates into CASSRTTDTNEKLFF.

CDR3 nucleotide sequence: TGCAGCTGGCAGTTTAATGAAAAACTGTTTTTT. Amino acid sequence: CSWQFNEKLFF. This sequence joins TRBV29-1 and TRBJ1-4; D ambiguous. V lost 8 bases, J lost 4 bases, and 8 bases lay in between. In germline, CDR1 is SQVTM, CDR2 ANQGSEA. This CDR3 region has 11 residues.

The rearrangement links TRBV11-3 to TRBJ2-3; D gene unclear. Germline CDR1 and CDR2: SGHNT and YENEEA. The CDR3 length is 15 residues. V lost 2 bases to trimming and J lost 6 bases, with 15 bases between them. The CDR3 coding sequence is TGTGCCAGCAGCTTAAGGAGAGAGAAGATGGATACGCAGTATTTT. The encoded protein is CASSLRREKMDTQYF.

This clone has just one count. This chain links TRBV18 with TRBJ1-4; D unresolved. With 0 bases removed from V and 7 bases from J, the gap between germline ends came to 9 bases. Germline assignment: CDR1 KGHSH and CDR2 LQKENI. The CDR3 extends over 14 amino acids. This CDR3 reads CASSPPGSGEKLFF. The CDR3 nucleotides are TGTGCCAGCTCACCACCCGGGTCGGGTGAAAAACTGTTTTTT.

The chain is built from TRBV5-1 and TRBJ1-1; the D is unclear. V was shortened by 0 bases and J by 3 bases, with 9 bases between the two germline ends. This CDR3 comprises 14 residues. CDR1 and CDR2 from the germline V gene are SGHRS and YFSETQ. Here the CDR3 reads CASSLAPGYTEAFF. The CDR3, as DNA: TGCGCCAGCAGCTTGGCCCCGGGGTACACTGAAGCTTTCTTT.

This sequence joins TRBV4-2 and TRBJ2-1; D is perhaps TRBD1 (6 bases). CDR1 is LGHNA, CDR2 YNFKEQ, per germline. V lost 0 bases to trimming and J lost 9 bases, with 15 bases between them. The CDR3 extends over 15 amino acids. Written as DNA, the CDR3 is TGTGCCAGCAGCCAAGATGGGGACACCGTGAGTGAGCAGTTCTTC. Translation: CASSQDGDTVSEQFF.

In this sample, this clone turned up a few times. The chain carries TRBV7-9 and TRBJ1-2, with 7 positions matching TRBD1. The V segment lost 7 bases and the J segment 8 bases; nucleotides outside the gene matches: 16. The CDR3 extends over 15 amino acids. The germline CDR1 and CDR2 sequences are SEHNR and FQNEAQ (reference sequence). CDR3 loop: CASNIAHKGAQGYTF. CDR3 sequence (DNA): TGTGCCAGCAACATAGCCCACAAGGGGGCGCAAGGCTACACCTTC.

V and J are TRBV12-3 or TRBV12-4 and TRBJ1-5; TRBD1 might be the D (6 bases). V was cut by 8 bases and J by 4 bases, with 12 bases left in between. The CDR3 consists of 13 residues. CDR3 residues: CASWKGGNQPQHF. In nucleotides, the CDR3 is TGTGCCAGCTGGAAGGGGGGGAATCAGCCCCAGCATTTT.

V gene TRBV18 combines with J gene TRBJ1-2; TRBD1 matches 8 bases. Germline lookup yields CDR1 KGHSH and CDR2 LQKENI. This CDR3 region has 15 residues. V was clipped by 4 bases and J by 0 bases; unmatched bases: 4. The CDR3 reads CASSLRRGPNYGYTF. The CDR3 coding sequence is TGTGCCAGCTCACTCCGCAGGGGGCCTAACTATGGCTACACCTTC.

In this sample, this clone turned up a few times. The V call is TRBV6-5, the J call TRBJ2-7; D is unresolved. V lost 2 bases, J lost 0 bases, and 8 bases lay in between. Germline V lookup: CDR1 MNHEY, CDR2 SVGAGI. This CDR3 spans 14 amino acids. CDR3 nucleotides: TGTGCCAGCAGTTACGCCCTACGCTCCTACGAGCAGTACTTC. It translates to CASSYALRSYEQYF.